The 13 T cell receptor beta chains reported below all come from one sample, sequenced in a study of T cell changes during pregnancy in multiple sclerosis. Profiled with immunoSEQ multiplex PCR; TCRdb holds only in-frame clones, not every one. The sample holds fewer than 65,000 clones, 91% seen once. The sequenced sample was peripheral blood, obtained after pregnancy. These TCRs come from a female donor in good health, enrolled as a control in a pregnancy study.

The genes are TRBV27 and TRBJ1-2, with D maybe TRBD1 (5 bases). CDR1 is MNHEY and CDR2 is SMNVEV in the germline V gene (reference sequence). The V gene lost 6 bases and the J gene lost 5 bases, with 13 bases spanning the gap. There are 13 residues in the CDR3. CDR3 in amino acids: CASSPRGGYGYTF. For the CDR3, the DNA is TGTGCCAGCAGCCCTAGGGGTGGGTATGGCTACACCTTC.

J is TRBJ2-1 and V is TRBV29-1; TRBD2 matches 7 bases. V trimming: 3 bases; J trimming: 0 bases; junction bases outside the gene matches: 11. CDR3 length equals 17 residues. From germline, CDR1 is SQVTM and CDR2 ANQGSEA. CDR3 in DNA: TGCAGCGTTGATGGACTAGAGGATTACAGCTCCTACAATGAGCAGTTCTTC. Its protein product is CSVDGLEDYSSYNEQFF.

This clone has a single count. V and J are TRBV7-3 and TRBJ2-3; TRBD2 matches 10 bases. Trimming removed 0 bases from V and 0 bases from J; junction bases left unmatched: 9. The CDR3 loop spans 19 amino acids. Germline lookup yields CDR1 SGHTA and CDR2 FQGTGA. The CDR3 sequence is CASSLTSGGHKTSTDTQYF. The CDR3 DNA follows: TGTGCCAGCAGCTTAACTAGCGGGGGGCACAAAACTAGCACAGATACGCAGTATTTT.

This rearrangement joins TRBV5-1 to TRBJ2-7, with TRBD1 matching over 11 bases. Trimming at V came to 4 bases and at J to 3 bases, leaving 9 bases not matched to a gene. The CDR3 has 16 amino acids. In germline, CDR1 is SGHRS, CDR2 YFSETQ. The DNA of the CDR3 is TGCGCCAGCAGCCTGACCCCGGGGACAGGGGGCTACGAGCAGTACTTC. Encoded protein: CASSLTPGTGGYEQYF.

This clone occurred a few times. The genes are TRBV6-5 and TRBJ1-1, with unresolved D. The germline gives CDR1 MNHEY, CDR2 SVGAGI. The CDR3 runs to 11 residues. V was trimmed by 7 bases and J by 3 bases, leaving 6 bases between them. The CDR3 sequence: CASTSDTEAFF. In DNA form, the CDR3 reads TGTGCCAGCACCTCGGACACTGAAGCTTTCTTT.

The CDR3 region is CATSRDRYQETQYF. In DNA, the CDR3 is TGTGCCACCAGCAGAGATCGCTATCAAGAGACCCAGTACTTC. The chain recombines TRBV15 with TRBJ2-5, with D hard to call. The CDR3 is 14 residues long. The germline V gene has CDR1 LNHNV and CDR2 YYDKDF (reference sequence). The V end was cut by 0 bases, the J end by 2 bases, with 7 bases between. Supplemented by reference TRBV15 and TRBJ2-5, the full variable domain reads DAMVIQNPRYQVTQFGKPVTLSCSQTLNHNVMYWYQQKSSQAPKLLFHYYDKDFNNEADTPDNFQSRRPNTSFCFLDIRSPGLGDTAMYLCATSRDRYQETQYFGPGTRLLVL.

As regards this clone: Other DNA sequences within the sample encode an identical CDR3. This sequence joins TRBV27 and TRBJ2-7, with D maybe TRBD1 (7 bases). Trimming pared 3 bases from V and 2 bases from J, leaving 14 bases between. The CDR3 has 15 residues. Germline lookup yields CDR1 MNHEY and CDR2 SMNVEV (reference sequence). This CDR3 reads CASSFLGGGTYEQYF. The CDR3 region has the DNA TGTGCCAGCAGTTTTTTAGGGGGCGGGACCTACGAGCAGTACTTC.

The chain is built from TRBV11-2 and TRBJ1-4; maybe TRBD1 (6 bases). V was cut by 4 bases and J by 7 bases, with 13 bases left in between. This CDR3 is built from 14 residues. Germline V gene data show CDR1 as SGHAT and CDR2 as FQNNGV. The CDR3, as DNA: TGTGCCAGCAGCTATAGGGGGAACAGTGAAAAACTGTTTTTT. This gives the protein CASSYRGNSEKLFF.

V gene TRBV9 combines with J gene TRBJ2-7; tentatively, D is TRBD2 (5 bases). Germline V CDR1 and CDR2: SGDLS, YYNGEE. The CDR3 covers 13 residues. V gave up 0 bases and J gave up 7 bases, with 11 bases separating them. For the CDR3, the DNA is TGTGCCAGCAGCGTAGACTTAGCGAGGGAGCAGTACTTC. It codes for CASSVDLAREQYF.

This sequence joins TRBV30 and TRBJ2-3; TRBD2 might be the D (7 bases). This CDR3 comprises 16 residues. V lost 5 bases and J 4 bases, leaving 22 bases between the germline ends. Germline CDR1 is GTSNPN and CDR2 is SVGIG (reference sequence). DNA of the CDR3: TGTGCCTGGGGACCCGGGTATGGAGGGGGGGCAGATACGCAGTATTTT. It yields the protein CAWGPGYGGGADTQYF.

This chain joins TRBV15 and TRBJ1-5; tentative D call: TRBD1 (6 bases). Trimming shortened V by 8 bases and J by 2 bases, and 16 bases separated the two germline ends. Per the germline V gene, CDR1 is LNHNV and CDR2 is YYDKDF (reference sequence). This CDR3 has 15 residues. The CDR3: CATDPGGRGNQPQHF. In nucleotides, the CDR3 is TGTGCCACCGACCCGGGGGGCAGGGGCAATCAGCCCCAGCATTTT.

The CDR3 here is CASSPGLAGPNTGELFF. The CDR3 DNA reads as TGTGCCAGCAGCCCGGGGCTAGCGGGGCCGAACACCGGGGAGCTGTTTTTT. V usage is TRBV9 and J usage is TRBJ2-2; 9 bases agree with TRBD2. CDR1 SGDLS and CDR2 YYNGEE come from the germline V gene. CDR3 length: 17 residues. Germline trimming cut 4 bases from V and 0 bases from J; bases unmatched to any gene: 7.

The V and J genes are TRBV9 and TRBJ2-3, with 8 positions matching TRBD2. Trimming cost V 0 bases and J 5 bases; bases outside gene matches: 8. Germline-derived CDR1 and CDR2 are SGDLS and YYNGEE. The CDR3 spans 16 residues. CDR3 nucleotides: TGTGCCAGCAGCGTAGCCGCGGGCAGCGGGGGAGATACGCAGTATTTT. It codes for CASSVAAGSGGDTQYF.